This T cell receptor (beta chain) was documented in a study of blood T cell repertoires in COVID-19. Clones were read by immunoSEQ multiplex PCR, and TCRdb kept only the in-frame ones, dropping some. The sample consists of over 150,000 clones, 89% of them appearing once. CDR3 length equals 14 residues. Germline CDR1 SGDLS, CDR2 YYNGEE. Trimming removed 4 bases at V and 5 bases at J, with 15 bases between. The sample consisted of peripheral blood. The chain carries TRBV9 and TRBJ1-1; a weak D match, TRBD1 (6 bases). The TCR originated in a man in his late teens or twenties who had recovered from COVID-19. Written as DNA, the CDR3 is TGTGCCAGCAGCCCCACAGGGCTACGGACTGAAGCTTTCTTT. It specifies CASSPTGLRTEAFF. The full variable domain, with the rest looked up from reference TRBV9 and TRBJ1-1, is DSGVTQTPKHLITATGQRVTLRCSPRSGDLSVYWYQQSLDQGLQFLIQYYNGEERAKGNILERFSAQQFPDLHSELNLSSLELGDSALYFCASSPTGLRTEAFFGQGTRLTVV.